This entry lists 24 T cell receptor beta chains sequenced from one sample in a study of cytomegalovirus exposure and HLA in healthy donors. The PCR had 60 Vbeta and 13 Jbeta primers. Assay used: immunoSEQ multiplex PCR; TCRdb lists only in-frame clones, some missing. The sample lists about 90,000 clones; about 72% were seen once. What was sequenced was PBMCs. Source of these receptors: an older woman in good health and CMV-seropositive.

The J gene is TRBJ2-1, the V gene TRBV29-1; tentatively, D is TRBD1 (6 bases). V was shortened by 6 bases and J by 2 bases, with 11 bases between the two germline ends. The CDR3 spans 13 residues. CDR1 SQVTM and CDR2 ANQGSEA come from the germline V gene. Written as DNA, the CDR3 is TGCAGCGTAGACAGGTCTGCCTACAATGAGCAGTTCTTC. It codes for CSVDRSAYNEQFF.

The gene calls are TRBV5-6 and TRBJ1-2, with D possibly matching TRBD1 (6 bases). Looked up from germline, CDR1 is SGHDT and CDR2 is YYEEEE. CDR3 size: 13 residues. The V gene lost 4 bases and the J gene lost 4 bases, with 11 bases spanning the gap. CDR3 sequence reads: CASSRTDSYGYTF. The CDR3 region has the DNA TGTGCCAGCAGCCGGACAGATTCCTATGGCTACACCTTC.

This clone was found once. This rearrangement joins TRBV19 to TRBJ1-1, with D uncertain. Trimming stripped 6 bases from V and 7 bases from J, with 12 bases between. The CDR3 runs to 12 residues. The germline V gene encodes CDR1 LNHDA and CDR2 SQIVND (reference sequence). The CDR3 is CASRVGRGEAFF. The CDR3 DNA sequence: TGTGCCAGTAGGGTTGGGAGAGGTGAAGCTTTCTTT.

CDR3 coding DNA: TGTGCCAGCAAAGCGGGAGTTTGGGATGAGCAGTTCTTC. Its protein product is CASKAGVWDEQFF. This sequence joins TRBV2 and TRBJ2-1, with TRBD2 matching over 8 bases. Germline V gene lookup returns CDR1 SNHLY and CDR2 FYNNEI. The CDR3 has 13 residues. Germline trimming cut 7 bases from V and 8 bases from J; bases unmatched to any gene: 7.

This chain connects TRBV4-1 to TRBJ2-3, with 7 bases that match TRBD1. This CDR3 has 16 residues. J was trimmed by 2 bases and V by 2 bases; bases with no gene match: 7. The germline gives CDR1 MGHRA, CDR2 YSYEKL. The CDR3 coding sequence is TGCGCCAGCAGCCAACAGATGGGACAGATCACAGATACGCAGTATTTT. Translation gives CASSQQMGQITDTQYF.

The chain uses TRBV14 and TRBJ2-1; 16 bases agree with TRBD2. The CDR3 loop spans 19 amino acids. Germline-derived CDR1 and CDR2 are SGHDN and FVKESK. V dropped 3 bases and J dropped 7; count of bases not matched to a gene: 12. In nucleotides, the CDR3 is TGTGCCAGCAGCCACGCGGGACTAGCGGGAGGGCCCCTGGGGAATGAGCAGTTCTTC. As protein: CASSHAGLAGGPLGNEQFF.

V is TRBV10-3 and J is TRBJ2-7; 8 bases are shared with TRBD1. CDR3 length: 15 amino acids. J gave up 1 base and V 5 bases, and 7 bases lay outside the gene matches. Germline values: CDR1 ENHRY, CDR2 SYGVKD. CDR3 loop: CAISLSGTGSYEQYF. Here the CDR3 DNA reads TGTGCCATCAGTCTTTCCGGGACAGGATCCTACGAGCAGTACTTC.

This clone has a single count. The V call is TRBV7-9, the J call TRBJ2-5; D is undetermined. The CDR3 runs to 14 residues. Between the trimmed V and J ends, which lost 0 bases and 2 bases, there was a span of 7 bases. Germline V gives CDR1 SEHNR, CDR2 FQNEAQ (reference sequence). CDR3 DNA: TGTGCCAGCAGCTTAGCGCTAGAGCAAGAGACCCAGTACTTC. Encoded protein: CASSLALEQETQYF.

The chain recombines TRBV4-1 with TRBJ2-5, with TRBD2 as a possible D gene (5 bases). This CDR3 has 13 residues. The V end lost 0 bases, the J end lost 7 bases, and 9 bases lay between the germline ends. Germline CDR1 reads MGHRA; CDR2 reads YSYEKL. The CDR3 DNA follows: TGCGCCAGCAGCCAAGAAGGTCGGGGGACCCAGTACTTC. Residues: CASSQEGRGTQYF.

The chain carries TRBV18 and TRBJ2-7; possible D gene TRBD1, 6 bases. The CDR3 is 14 residues long. Per germline, CDR1 KGHSH and CDR2 LQKENI. Trimming took 5 bases from V and 2 from J, leaving 13 bases between them. The CDR3 coding sequence is TGTGCCAGCTCAACCCTAGGACAGACCTACGAGCAGTACTTC. This translates into CASSTLGQTYEQYF.

This clone was seen a few times. This rearrangement joins TRBV5-1 to TRBJ1-1, with D perhaps TRBD1 (6 bases). Germline V gives CDR1 SGHRS, CDR2 YFSETQ. Trimming shortened V by 0 bases and J by 3 bases, and 9 bases separated the two germline ends. The CDR3 loop spans 14 amino acids. CDR3 sequence (DNA): TGCGCCAGCAGCTTGGACAGGGCGGACACTGAAGCTTTCTTT. The encoded protein is CASSLDRADTEAFF.

This clone was observed a handful of times. V and J are TRBV7-9 and TRBJ2-4, with a weak D call TRBD2 (6 bases). The V gene's germline CDR1 is SEHNR and CDR2 FQNEAQ (reference sequence). V gave up 4 bases and J gave up 7 bases, with 14 bases separating them. The CDR3 loop spans 14 amino acids. CDR3 sequence reads: CASSSFREWNIQYF. In nucleotides, the CDR3 is TGTGCCAGCAGCTCTTTCCGGGAGTGGAACATTCAGTACTTC.

This chain links TRBV27 with TRBJ2-5; 8 nucleotides line up with TRBD2. CDR1 is MNHEY, CDR2 SMNVEV, per germline (reference sequence). The CDR3 is made up of 14 amino acids. The V segment lost 5 bases and the J segment 2 bases; nucleotides outside the gene matches: 4. The CDR3 bases are TGTGCCAGCAGTCGGGCGGGGGGACAAGAGACCCAGTACTTC. Translated: CASSRAGGQETQYF.

V usage is TRBV29-1 and J usage is TRBJ2-6, with a possible D match to TRBD2 (6 bases). Germline assignment: CDR1 SQVTM and CDR2 ANQGSEA. Trimming took 4 bases from V and 0 from J, leaving 10 bases between them. This CDR3 spans 15 amino acids. CDR3 DNA sequence: TGCAGCGTTGGGGGGGACCACTCTGGGGCCAACGTCCTGACTTTC. Its protein is CSVGGDHSGANVLTF.

The rearrangement links TRBV4-1 to TRBJ2-2, with 11 bases fitting TRBD2. This CDR3 is 16 amino acids long. The V gene's germline CDR1 is MGHRA and CDR2 YSYEKL. With 4 bases clipped from V and 7 bases from J, the junction kept 8 bases outside the gene matches. CDR3 in amino acids: CASSPEISGRVGELFF. For the CDR3, the DNA is TGCGCCAGCAGCCCAGAGATTAGCGGGAGGGTCGGGGAGCTGTTTTTT.

The genes are TRBV6-6 and TRBJ2-1; D ambiguous. Germline assignment: CDR1 MNHNY and CDR2 SVGAGI (reference sequence). V was shortened by 4 bases and J by 8 bases, with 12 bases between the two germline ends. The CDR3 has 13 amino acids. The CDR3 coding sequence is TGTGCCAGCAGTTTAAAGACTTTGGATGAGCAGTTCTTC. Amino acids: CASSLKTLDEQFF.

V is TRBV4-1 and J is TRBJ2-2; tentative D call: TRBD2 (5 bases). CDR3 length: 16 residues. Trimming stripped 1 base from V and 0 bases from J, with 9 bases between. Germline V gives CDR1 MGHRA, CDR2 YSYEKL. The DNA for the CDR3 is TGCGCCAGCAGCCAAGTATACGGGACGAACACCGGGGAGCTGTTTTTT. This encodes CASSQVYGTNTGELFF.

The count of this clone is one. The rearrangement links TRBV6-6 to TRBJ2-2, with a weak D call TRBD1 (6 bases). CDR3 size: 14 residues. Germline assignment: CDR1 MNHNY and CDR2 SVGAGI (reference sequence). V lost 2 bases, J lost 5 bases, and 9 bases lay in between. The CDR3 DNA is TGTGCCAGCAGTTACACCACAGGGACCGGGGAGCTGTTTTTT. This sequence encodes CASSYTTGTGELFF.

This clone is a singleton in its sample. The chain combines TRBV25-1 with TRBJ1-2; 8 bases agree with TRBD1. J lost 0 bases, V lost 1 base, and 7 bases had no gene match. This CDR3 comprises 17 residues. The V gene's germline CDR1 is MGHDK and CDR2 SYGVNS. CDR3 nucleotide sequence: TGTGCCAGCAGTGAATCAGGGACAGGAGAAGCTAACTATGGCTACACCTTC. Amino acid sequence: CASSESGTGEANYGYTF.

The table lists this clone with a few counts. The chain joins TRBV5-1 to TRBJ1-1; possibly TRBD1 for D (5 bases). V lost 4 bases, J lost 2 bases, and 12 bases lay in between. The CDR3 is made up of 14 amino acids. The germline gives CDR1 SGHRS, CDR2 YFSETQ. DNA for the CDR3: TGCGCCAGCAGCCCTCACGGGGGAAACACTGAAGCTTTCTTT. This encodes CASSPHGGNTEAFF.

This chain uses TRBV28 with TRBJ1-1, with a possible D match to TRBD1 (5 bases). Germline V gene sequence: CDR1 MDHEN, CDR2 SYDVKM. V was shortened by 1 base and J by 5 bases, with 11 bases between the two germline ends. This CDR3 region has 14 residues. The CDR3 sequence: CASSLYGAGTEAFF. CDR3 DNA sequence: TGTGCCAGCAGTTTATATGGGGCGGGAACTGAAGCTTTCTTT.

The V gene is TRBV30, the J gene TRBJ2-7; 11 nucleotides match TRBD1. With V trimmed by 0 bases and J by 3 bases, 10 bases remained unmatched. This CDR3 region has 17 residues. Germline V gives CDR1 GTSNPN, CDR2 SVGIG (reference sequence). CDR3 in DNA: TGTGCCTGGAGTGTATTCTATTCGGGACAGGGGGACTACGAGCAGTACTTC. It translates to CAWSVFYSGQGDYEQYF.

The chain combines TRBV7-3 with TRBJ2-1; 14 bases agree with TRBD2. The length of the CDR3 is 17 residues. Germline CDR1 and CDR2: SGHTA and FQGTGA. The ends lost 6 bases at V and 9 bases at J; junction bases unmatched: 13. The CDR3 here is CASSPTRTSGRIGEQFF. The CDR3 DNA is TGTGCCAGCAGTCCCACAAGGACTAGCGGGAGGATCGGTGAGCAGTTCTTC. Together with reference TRBV7-3 and TRBJ2-1, the CDR3 gives the full variable domain: GAGVSQTPSNKVTEKGKYVELRCDPISGHTALYWYRQSLGQGPEFLIYFQGTGAADDSGLPNDRFFAVRPEGSVSTLKIQRTERGDSAVYLCASSPTRTSGRIGEQFFGPGTRLTVL.

The V call is TRBV10-3, the J call TRBJ2-1, with 13 bases matching TRBD2. CDR1 is ENHRY, CDR2 SYGVKD, per germline. J gave up 9 bases and V 4 bases, and 9 bases lay outside the gene matches. The CDR3 is 16 residues long. CDR3 in amino acids: CAISGGRTSGSVEQFF. Written as DNA, the CDR3 is TGTGCCATCAGTGGCGGGAGGACTAGCGGGAGTGTTGAGCAGTTCTTC.